This TCR beta chain originates from a study of beta chain features in type 1 diabetes. General study findings and limits: Patients showed naive, central memory and Treg TCRB repertoires that appeared more similar than those of healthy donors. Type 1 diabetes patients had TCRB CDR3s that were shorter (moderately but significantly so) in all four CD4+ subsets.

With respect to this clone: Its antigen is as yet unknown.

What was sequenced were expressed TCRB transcripts, since all of the isolated RNA had been reverse transcribed. Sequenced naive, central memory and regulatory T cell samples produced an average of around 4 million reads. Clones were read by immunoSEQ multiplex PCR, and TCRdb kept only the in-frame ones, dropping some. This table holds about 700,000 clones, roughly 12% found once. The CDR3 totals 15 residues. Germline V gives CDR1 KGHSH, CDR2 LQKENI. Trimming cost V 2 bases and J 5 bases, with 13 bases left between them. Cells sorted by CD45RO/CCR7/CD25/CD127/CD95/CD27 comprised CD4+ naive, central memory, regulatory and stem cell-like memory cells.

The chain combines TRBV18 with TRBJ2-1; TRBD1 might be the D (5 bases). The TCR originated in a man aged 18 to 30 with type 1 diabetes. Sequences were obtained from naive CD4+ T cells from blood. The CDR3 nucleotides are TGTGCCAGCTCACCAAATCAGGGTGTCGACAATGAGCAGTTCTTC. It yields the protein CASSPNQGVDNEQFF.